Presented here are 15 T cell receptor beta chains from one specimen sequenced in a study of cytomegalovirus exposure and HLA in healthy donors. The primer mix had 60 Vbeta and 13 Jbeta primers. Using immunoSEQ multiplex PCR, the repertoire was profiled, and TCRdb retains in-frame clones only, with some absent. The sample yields around 120,000 clones, 70% seen once. What was sequenced was PBMCs. The source is a man aged 40-50 years in good health and CMV-seropositive.

This clone was detected a few times. The CDR3 protein is CASSPPGYNEQFF. The CDR3 DNA follows: TGTGCCAGCAGCCCCCCGGGCTACAATGAGCAGTTCTTC. The chain combines TRBV9 with TRBJ2-1; D gene uncertain. Germline assignment: CDR1 SGDLS and CDR2 YYNGEE. The CDR3 is made up of 13 amino acids. V lost 4 bases and J 3 bases, leaving 8 bases between the germline ends.

The chain recombines TRBV4-1 with TRBJ1-1; D is unclear. Germline CDR1 and CDR2: MGHRA and YSYEKL. This CDR3 is built from 14 residues. V shed 0 bases and J shed 0 bases, with 5 bases lying between them. In nucleotides, the CDR3 is TGCGCCAGCAGCCAAGATCTAGTGAACACTGAAGCTTTCTTT. It codes for CASSQDLVNTEAFF.

The CDR3 sequence is CASSYTWGGSYEQYF. CDR3 in DNA: TGTGCCAGCAGTTACACCTGGGGGGGTAGCTACGAGCAGTACTTC. The chain uses TRBV6-5 and TRBJ2-7; 7 bases are shared with TRBD2. V shed 2 bases and J 3 bases; nucleotides not matched to a gene: 7. The CDR3 has 15 residues. Germline V lookup: CDR1 MNHEY, CDR2 SVGAGI.

This clone was counted between two and nine times. The gene calls are TRBV10-2 and TRBJ1-2, with TRBD1 as a possible D gene (5 bases). The CDR3 totals 13 residues. V was pared by 8 bases and J by 5 bases, with 15 bases between. The V gene's germline CDR1 is WSHSY and CDR2 SAAADI. CDR3 DNA sequence: TGCGCCAGCGGAGATACAGGTGCTTATGGCTACACCTTC. This sequence encodes CASGDTGAYGYTF.

This clone was counted only a few times. The V call is TRBV7-2, the J call TRBJ1-2; 11 bases line up with TRBD1. The CDR3 runs to 15 residues. J was trimmed by 6 bases and V by 4 bases; bases with no gene match: 7. Germline V lookup: CDR1 SGHTA, CDR2 FQGNSA. The DNA for the CDR3 is TGTGCCAGCAGCTCTATCCCGGGACAGGGGGATGGCTACACCTTC. Translation: CASSSIPGQGDGYTF.

The chain joins TRBV19 to TRBJ2-3; TRBD2 matches at 13 bases. V was pared by 5 bases and J by 4 bases, with 3 bases of the junction left unmatched. Germline V gene data show CDR1 as LNHDA and CDR2 as SQIVND (reference sequence). The CDR3 runs to 15 residues. CDR3 bases: TGTGCCAGTAGTGGACTAGCGGGAGTGGCAGATACGCAGTATTTT. Its protein is CASSGLAGVADTQYF.

CDR3 nucleotide sequence: TGTGCCATCAGTGGGGGGGGCTCTGGGGCCAACGTCCTGACTTTC. This encodes CAISGGGSGANVLTF. The chain joins TRBV10-3 to TRBJ2-6; 7 nucleotides agree with TRBD2. The CDR3 sequence is 15 residues long. Germline CDR1 reads ENHRY; CDR2 reads SYGVKD. J gave up 0 bases and V 4 bases, and 0 bases lay outside the gene matches.

The V call is TRBV7-9, the J call TRBJ1-5; D perhaps matches TRBD1 (5 bases). The CDR3 extends over 14 amino acids. V lost 2 bases and J lost 5, with 10 bases in between. Germline-derived CDR1 and CDR2 are SEHNR and FQNEAQ (reference sequence). This CDR3 reads CASSLQGADQPQHF. CDR3 in DNA: TGTGCCAGCAGCTTACAGGGTGCAGATCAGCCCCAGCATTTT.

The chain has TRBV10-3 and TRBJ2-1; D might be TRBD2 (5 bases). The germline V gene encodes CDR1 ENHRY and CDR2 SYGVKD. The CDR3 extends over 13 amino acids. V lost 4 bases and J 5 bases, leaving 9 bases between the germline ends. The CDR3 nucleotides are TGTGCCATCAGTGTCTCTAGCAACAATGAGCAGTTCTTC. This gives the protein CAISVSSNNEQFF.

V gene TRBV29-1 combines with J gene TRBJ2-5; TRBD2 might be the D (6 bases). This CDR3 has 15 residues. CDR1 is SQVTM and CDR2 is ANQGSEA in the germline V gene. The germline V and J ends were trimmed by 6 bases and 5 bases, with 22 bases remaining between them. Written as DNA, the CDR3 is TGCAGCGTGGGGGGAGAAGCGGAGCATAGGGAGACCCAGTACTTC. It translates to CSVGGEAEHRETQYF.

The chain recombines TRBV6-6 with TRBJ2-1; TRBD2 aligns across 14 bases. V trimming: 6 bases; J trimming: 9 bases; junction bases outside the gene matches: 10. Germline V CDR1 and CDR2: MNHNY, SVGAGI (reference sequence). This CDR3 has 16 residues. The CDR3: CASRPTGLAGESEQFF. CDR3 in DNA: TGTGCCAGCAGACCCACGGGACTAGCGGGAGAAAGTGAGCAGTTCTTC.

This clone was picked up a small number of times. The chain has TRBV4-1 and TRBJ1-1; D gene uncertain. Germline V lookup: CDR1 MGHRA, CDR2 YSYEKL. V dropped 1 base and J dropped 1 base, with 7 bases sitting between them. CDR3 size: 14 residues. The CDR3 spells CASSQAGRNTEAFF. CDR3 sequence (DNA): TGCGCCAGCAGCCAAGCAGGAAGGAACACTGAAGCTTTCTTT.

As to this clone: Other nucleotide sequences from this sample produce the same CDR3. The CDR3 sequence: CASSDRAGSTDTQYF. The CDR3 DNA is TGTGCCAGCAGTGACCGCGCCGGGAGCACAGATACGCAGTATTTT. The J gene is TRBJ2-3, the V gene TRBV6-4; no reliable D call. Between the trimmed V and J ends, which lost 2 bases and 0 bases, there was a span of 9 bases. CDR1 and CDR2 from the germline V gene are MRHNA and SNTAGT. The CDR3 extends over 15 amino acids.

A word on this clone: Within the sample, other DNA sequences also encode this same CDR3. The chain employs TRBV7-9 and TRBJ2-1, with 8 positions matching TRBD2. V lost 5 bases and J lost 6; bases outside the gene matches: 9. The CDR3 totals 15 residues. CDR1 and CDR2 from the germline V gene are SEHNR and FQNEAQ (reference sequence). CDR3 residues: CASSPPGLASNEQFF. CDR3 nucleotide sequence: TGTGCCAGCAGCCCCCCCGGACTAGCTTCCAATGAGCAGTTCTTC.

V is TRBV2 and J is TRBJ2-2; 7 bases map to TRBD2. The junction had 7 bases not matched to a gene; V was cut back by 9 bases and J by 0 bases. The CDR3 consists of 15 residues. Germline CDR1 reads SNHLY; CDR2 reads FYNNEI. CDR3 residues: CASITSETNTGELFF. The CDR3 nucleotides read TGTGCCAGTATTACTAGCGAAACGAACACCGGGGAGCTGTTTTTT.